These 12 T cell receptor beta chains were sequenced from one sample in a study of blood T cell repertoires in COVID-19. TCRdb's table, derived via immunoSEQ multiplex PCR, lists solely in-frame clones and lacks some. Of roughly 190,000 clones listed, about 93% are singletons. The source material was peripheral blood. All receptors derive from a man aged 45 to 65 with acute or convalescent COVID-19.

In nucleotides, the CDR3 is TGTGCCAGCAGTGAGCAGTTACAAGAGACCCAGTACTTC. This encodes CASSEQLQETQYF. The genes are TRBV2 and TRBJ2-5; D is uncertain. The length of the CDR3 is 13 residues. Looked up from germline, CDR1 is SNHLY and CDR2 is FYNNEI. V was clipped by 3 bases and J by 2 bases, with 7 bases between them.

This clone was found a few times. The chain has TRBV19 and TRBJ1-6; 7 bases map to TRBD1. CDR1 and CDR2 (germline): LNHDA, SQIVND (reference sequence). This CDR3 is 16 amino acids long. Trimming removed 6 bases from V and 3 bases from J; junction bases left unmatched: 8. CDR3 protein: CASRRRGDVYNSPLHF. Written as DNA, the CDR3 is TGTGCCAGTAGGCGCAGGGGGGACGTCTATAATTCACCCCTCCACTTT.

The CDR3 protein is CASSPRLSSGSNEQFF. As DNA, the CDR3 is TGTGCCAGCAGCCCCCGGTTGAGTAGCGGGAGTAATGAGCAGTTCTTC. This chain uses TRBV9 with TRBJ2-1; the match to TRBD2 covers 9 bases. In germline, CDR1 is SGDLS, CDR2 YYNGEE. The CDR3 totals 16 residues. Trimming took 4 bases from V and 7 from J; bases not matched to a gene: 12. Based on the CDR3 plus reference TRBV9 and TRBJ2-1, the full variable domain is DSGVTQTPKHLITATGQRVTLRCSPRSGDLSVYWYQQSLDQGLQFLIQYYNGEERAKGNILERFSAQQFPDLHSELNLSSLELGDSALYFCASSPRLSSGSNEQFFGPGTRLTVL.

This chain links TRBV7-3 with TRBJ2-3, with 12 bases fitting TRBD2. V lost 5 bases to trimming and J lost 0 bases; unmatched junction nucleotides: 9. Germline loops: CDR1 SGHTA, CDR2 FQGTGA. This CDR3 has 18 residues. CDR3 amino acids: CASSAPRTSGVSTDTQYF. DNA of the CDR3: TGTGCCAGCAGCGCCCCCCGGACTAGCGGGGTGAGCACAGATACGCAGTATTTT.

The rearrangement uses TRBV11-2 and TRBJ2-3, with 7 bases lining up with TRBD2. This CDR3 is 15 amino acids long. The trim removed 3 bases at V and 1 base at J, leaving 4 bases unmatched. From germline, CDR1 is SGHAT and CDR2 FQNNGV. The CDR3 bases are TGTGCCAGCAGCTTCACTCTAGCGGGCACAGATACGCAGTATTTT. Its protein product is CASSFTLAGTDTQYF.

This sequence joins TRBV14 and TRBJ1-6, with TRBD1 identical over 8 bases. The V segment lost 0 bases and the J segment 2 bases; nucleotides outside the gene matches: 6. The CDR3 has 18 residues. Germline V gives CDR1 SGHDN, CDR2 FVKESK. The CDR3 spells CASSQDRQGRPYNSPLHF. CDR3 DNA: TGTGCCAGCAGCCAAGATCGACAGGGGAGGCCCTATAATTCACCCCTCCACTTT.

This clone was counted a few times. This rearrangement joins TRBV30 to TRBJ1-6; no clear D gene. Germline V lookup: CDR1 GTSNPN, CDR2 SVGIG (reference sequence). The CDR3 totals 13 residues. Deletions cut 3 bases from V and 7 bases from J, with 10 bases between. CDR3 coding DNA: TGTGCCTGGAGGGTGGCGGGGAATTCACCCCTCCACTTT. Translation gives CAWRVAGNSPLHF. Full variable domain (remainder filled in from reference TRBV30 and TRBJ1-6): SQTIHQWPATLVQPVGSPLSLECTVEGTSNPNLYWYRQAAGRGLQLLFYSVGIGQISSEVPQNLSASRPQDRQFILSSKKLLLSDSGFYLCAWRVAGNSPLHFGNGTRLTVT.

The count of this clone is one. The V and J genes are TRBV19 and TRBJ1-2, with 7 positions matching TRBD1. This CDR3 comprises 14 residues. The trim removed 9 bases at V and 2 bases at J, leaving 9 bases unmatched. The V gene's germline CDR1 is LNHDA and CDR2 SQIVND (reference sequence). CDR3 nucleotide sequence: TGTGCCAGCAGACAGGGTTTTACGAACTATGGCTACACCTTC. This encodes CASRQGFTNYGYTF.

The V and J genes are TRBV7-8 and TRBJ1-5; 9 nucleotides align to TRBD1. The length of the CDR3 is 14 residues. After removal of 8 bases from V and 1 base from J, the junction contained 3 bases not matched to a gene. Germline CDR1 is SGHVS and CDR2 is FQNEAQ. The CDR3 reads CASSQGASNQPQHF. The CDR3 coding sequence is TGTGCCAGCTCACAGGGGGCGAGCAATCAGCCCCAGCATTTT.

This sequence joins TRBV18 and TRBJ1-5; 10 bases are a match to TRBD1. Germline CDR1 reads KGHSH; CDR2 reads LQKENI. V lost 3 bases to trimming and J lost 0 bases; unmatched junction nucleotides: 2. The CDR3 covers 16 residues. The DNA of the CDR3 is TGTGCCAGCTCACCGGGACAGGGGCTTAGCAATCAGCCCCAGCATTTT. Translation: CASSPGQGLSNQPQHF.

This clone was observed a handful of times. The chain recombines TRBV19 with TRBJ2-1; 10 nucleotides agree with TRBD2. With V trimmed by 5 bases and J by 0 bases, 10 bases remained unmatched. The CDR3 has 18 amino acids. Germline assignment: CDR1 LNHDA and CDR2 SQIVND (reference sequence). The DNA for the CDR3 is TGTGCCAGTAGTGAGGGGCTAGCGGGAGTGGTCTCCTACAATGAGCAGTTCTTC. Amino acid sequence: CASSEGLAGVVSYNEQFF.

The J gene is TRBJ2-1, the V gene TRBV6-1, with 8 bases lining up with TRBD1. Germline CDR1 and CDR2: MNHNS and SASEGT. The CDR3 covers 14 residues. The V gene end was trimmed by 2 bases and the J gene end by 12 bases; junction bases not matched to a gene: 9. The CDR3 bases are TGTGCCAGCAGTGAAACAGGACAGGGATTGGGGCAGTTCTTC. Its protein product is CASSETGQGLGQFF.